Listed below are T cell receptor beta chains from one sample, sequenced in a study of PD-1 blockade in classical Hodgkin lymphoma. TCRdb keeps only in-frame clones here, not all; method: immunoSEQ multiplex PCR. This sample has about 21,000 clones; approximately 70% occur once, and the top ten carry 0.95% to 1.5%. The sequencing here drew on CD4+ T cells from blood, taken before the fourth cycle of nivolumab. The receptors shown here come from a human donor with classical Hodgkin lymphoma. CDR3s leave out the opening cysteine and the closing phenylalanine or tryptophan. D genes are given only for firm matches. Clone sizes are given selectively: once, few, many, or a class where the clone is expanded.

d_call clone_size v_call cdr3_aa
- - TRBV5-5 ASRRGRINLYEQY
TRBD1 - TRBV18 ASSRLVFQGDTIY
- - TRBV7-2 ASSSNVFGQPQH
- - TRBV7-9 ASSTNRGPGNTEAF
- - TRBV5-5 ASSRRDTEAF
- - TRBV19 ASSYNEKLF
- - TRBV2 ASSDSWSPLH
TRBD1 - TRBV15 ATSRDGTGLNQPQH
TRBD2 - TRBV27 ASTSDLAGGTYNEQF
TRBD1 - TRBV4-3 ASSTGQGAGYT
- - TRBV15 ATSRDLQSTNTIY
TRBD2 - TRBV9 ASSVLAGDAYEQY
- medium-sized TRBV11-2 ASSPRGEGVYGYT
TRBD2 once TRBV7-2 ASRDTGGSYEQY
TRBD1 - TRBV10-1 ASSLTGDQPQH
TRBD2 - TRBV5-4 ASSGRLAGDFTDTQY
- - TRBV7-8 ASSPSSAGVRQY
- - TRBV7-2 ASSRDGPREKLF
TRBD2 - TRBV19 ATRRAGGRSTDTQY
- - TRBV27 ASSIRTANTEAF
- few TRBV5-6 ASSLVGRSGRYGYT
- few TRBV7-9 ASSLDNEQF
TRBD2 - TRBV6-1 ASSVRGGSIQETQY
TRBD1 - TRBV5-5 ASSLTGADTQY
- few TRBV10-3 AIRLGDANNSPLH
- - TRBV4-2 ASRVGPGSLLSTDTQY
- - TRBV4-3 ASSPVEVTSPLH
- - TRBV28 ASSSGGGYEQY
- once TRBV30 AWSDSGNTIY
- - TRBV19 ASSKRDGSYEKLF
TRBD1 - TRBV7-2 ASSLSPGQGTDTQY
- - TRBV4-2 ASSQEMWGSGNTIY
- - TRBV11-2 ASSFSENTEAF
- once TRBV5-8 ASSPLGLITGELF
- medium-sized TRBV19 ASTGQANSPLH